This T cell receptor beta chain was sequenced during a study of response to subunit inactivated influenza vaccine. V was clipped by 7 bases and J by 2 bases; unmatched bases: 8. This CDR3 has 15 amino acids. Per the germline V gene, CDR1 is MDHEN and CDR2 is SYDVKM. TCRdb processed the RT-PCR reads anew with MiXCR; each CDR3 protein has one entry. The top ten hold approximately 10% of the sample, which has 550,000 to 800,000 distinct CDR3 sequences, around 14% seen once. Material: PBMCs from blood, obtained roughly 13 days after vaccination. The source is a man between 45 and 60 years old who received an inactivated influenza vaccine. V and J are TRBV28 and TRBJ2-1, with 7 bases identical to TRBD2. As DNA, the CDR3 is TGTGCCAGCACCCGTGCTAGCGGCGCCTACAATGAGCAGTTCTTC. It yields the protein CASTRASGAYNEQFF.